These 28 T cell receptor beta chains came from one sample sequenced in a study of TIL therapy for anti-PD-1-resistant metastatic lung cancer. Sequencing used immunoSEQ v3. Sequencing was performed with immunoSEQ multiplex PCR; in TCRdb, only in-frame clones are kept and a portion is missing. The sample records under 15,000 clones, approximately 80% being singletons. Time point reported: pre-treatment sample, taken before nivolumab and TIL therapy. The material sequenced was blood, taken at baseline. All receptors come from a person aged 25 to 85 with non-small cell lung cancer.

This clone was seen just once. The chain carries TRBV6-1 and TRBJ1-2; 8 bases are shared with TRBD1. Germline V gene lookup returns CDR1 MNHNS and CDR2 SASEGT. The trim removed 4 bases at V and 3 bases at J, leaving 7 bases unmatched. This CDR3 has 15 amino acids. CDR3 amino acids: CASSASTGGDYGYTF. In DNA form, the CDR3 reads TGTGCCAGCAGTGCATCCACAGGGGGTGACTATGGCTACACCTTC.

The J gene is TRBJ2-3, the V gene TRBV7-3; TRBD2 aligns across 7 bases. CDR3 length: 13 residues. J lost 0 bases, V lost 8 bases, and 2 bases had no gene match. From germline, CDR1 is SGHTA and CDR2 FQGTGA. The CDR3 here is CASGGGSTDTQYF. The CDR3 nucleotides read TGTGCCAGCGGGGGAGGGAGCACAGATACGCAGTATTTT.

This clone has just one count. The rearrangement links TRBV18 to TRBJ2-7; no clear D gene. Per the germline V gene, CDR1 is KGHSH and CDR2 is LQKENI. The CDR3 runs 15 residues. V shed 4 bases and J shed 7 bases, with 20 bases lying between them. CDR3 sequence reads: CASSQFEAGDKEQYF. CDR3 nucleotide sequence: TGTGCCAGCTCACAATTCGAGGCTGGGGATAAGGAGCAGTACTTC.

The sample holds a few counts of this clone. The chain couples TRBV27 to TRBJ2-1, with TRBD1 as a possible D gene (7 bases). Germline V lookup: CDR1 MNHEY, CDR2 SMNVEV (reference sequence). V shed 2 bases and J shed 14 bases, with 19 bases lying between them. The CDR3 is 14 amino acids. CDR3 in DNA: TGTGCCAGCAGTTTAGGGGGGTGGACAGGCGTCGAGTTCTTC. It encodes CASSLGGWTGVEFF.

The chain has TRBV7-8 and TRBJ2-7; 9 bases line up with TRBD1. The CDR3 consists of 15 residues. Germline V lookup: CDR1 SGHVS, CDR2 FQNEAQ. The V gene end was trimmed by 4 bases and the J gene end by 5 bases; junction bases not matched to a gene: 9. The CDR3 DNA reads as TGTGCCAGCAGCTCCACGAACAGGGGGCTCAACGAGCAGTACTTC. Protein product: CASSSTNRGLNEQYF.

J is TRBJ1-2 and V is TRBV27; D gene uncertain. This CDR3 comprises 13 residues. Per the germline V gene, CDR1 is MNHEY and CDR2 is SMNVEV (reference sequence). The V end lost 5 bases, the J end lost 5 bases, and 12 bases lay between the germline ends. For the CDR3, the DNA is TGTGCCAGCAGTCCCACCTCCTCTTATGGCTACACCTTC. The encoded protein is CASSPTSSYGYTF.

The rearrangement joins TRBV2 to TRBJ2-3; D not certain. The CDR3 is 11 amino acids. Germline V gene sequence: CDR1 SNHLY, CDR2 FYNNEI. The ends were cut back, 4 bases at V and 6 bases at J, with 5 bases in the middle. Here the CDR3 DNA reads TGTGCCAGCAGTGTGATGGATACGCAGTATTTT. This sequence encodes CASSVMDTQYF. Supplemented by reference TRBV2 and TRBJ2-3, the full variable domain reads EPEVTQTPSHQVTQMGQEVILRCVPISNHLYFYWYRQILGQKVEFLVSFYNNEISEKSEIFDDQFSVERPDGSNFTLKIRSTKLEDSAMYFCASSVMDTQYFGPGTRLTVL.

V gene TRBV5-5 combines with J gene TRBJ1-2, with D unclear. The ends were cut back, 3 bases at V and 2 bases at J, with 14 bases in the middle. Germline V CDR1 and CDR2: SGHKS, YYEKEE (reference sequence). The CDR3 runs to 15 residues. CDR3 amino acids: CASSSIGGQNYGYTF. Here the CDR3 DNA reads TGTGCCAGCAGCTCGATAGGTGGGCAAAACTATGGCTACACCTTC.

The rearrangement links TRBV10-1 to TRBJ2-7, with 7 bases that match TRBD2. The CDR3 is 15 residues long. The germline CDR1 and CDR2 sequences are WNHNN and SYGVQD (reference sequence). V trimming: 3 bases; J trimming: 2 bases; junction bases outside the gene matches: 7. CDR3 coding DNA: TGCGCCAGCAGTGATGACACGGGAGGACCCTACGAGCAGTACTTC. This gives the protein CASSDDTGGPYEQYF.

The gene calls are TRBV10-2 and TRBJ2-7, with D maybe TRBD1 (5 bases). Trimming took off 0 bases at V and 0 bases at J, with 12 bases between the two ends. The germline gives CDR1 WSHSY, CDR2 SAAADI. The CDR3 sequence is 16 residues long. The CDR3 sequence: CASSESTLGLSYEQYF. The CDR3 DNA reads TGCGCCAGCAGTGAGTCGACCCTGGGGCTCTCCTACGAGCAGTACTTC.

This chain connects TRBV4-3 to TRBJ2-7, with D possibly being TRBD2 (6 bases). Trimming removed 4 bases from V and 3 bases from J, with 16 bases in between. CDR3 length: 15 amino acids. Germline CDR1 is LGHNA and CDR2 is YSLEER. CDR3: CASSPGQEGLYEQYF. DNA for the CDR3: TGCGCCAGCAGCCCGGGTCAGGAGGGCCTCTACGAGCAGTACTTC.

V and J are TRBV6-5 and TRBJ2-5, with D hard to call. Germline V gene sequence: CDR1 MNHEY, CDR2 SVGAGI. The CDR3 runs 14 residues. Trimming stripped 6 bases from V and 2 bases from J, with 13 bases between. Written as DNA, the CDR3 is TGTGCCAGCAGCCCCGGACGTGTGCAAGAGACCCAGTACTTC. This encodes CASSPGRVQETQYF.

This chain joins TRBV30 and TRBJ1-5, with D perhaps matching TRBD1 (6 bases). The germline V gene has CDR1 GTSNPN and CDR2 SVGIG (reference sequence). Trimming shortened V by 1 base and J by 7 bases, and 8 bases separated the two germline ends. This CDR3 spans 12 amino acids. The CDR3 bases are TGTGCCTGGAGTGGAGGGGGGCAGCCCCAGCATTTT. Translated, it gives CAWSGGGQPQHF.

The chain couples TRBV10-3 to TRBJ2-7; TRBD1 agrees at 7 bases. The J segment lost 6 bases and the V segment lost 2 bases, leaving 7 bases of the junction unmatched. The CDR3 is 14 amino acids. CDR1 is ENHRY and CDR2 is SYGVKD in the germline V gene. The CDR3 loop is CAISEGDSLTEQYF. In DNA form, the CDR3 reads TGTGCCATCAGTGAGGGGGACAGCCTTACCGAGCAGTACTTC.

This chain uses TRBV6-5 with TRBJ1-1, with 9 bases fitting TRBD1. This CDR3 spans 13 amino acids. J was trimmed by 2 bases and V by 6 bases; bases with no gene match: 1. Germline CDR1 MNHEY, CDR2 SVGAGI. CDR3 sequence: CASRDRGNTEAFF. CDR3 nucleotides: TGTGCCAGCAGGGACAGGGGAAACACTGAAGCTTTCTTT.

The V call is TRBV6-5, the J call TRBJ2-1; 7 bases agree with TRBD1. The CDR3 is 15 amino acids. After removal of 0 bases from V and 6 bases from J, the junction contained 5 bases not matched to a gene. The V gene's germline CDR1 is MNHEY and CDR2 SVGAGI. The CDR3 sequence is CASSYSPGTANEQFF. CDR3 sequence (DNA): TGTGCCAGCAGTTACTCTCCCGGGACAGCCAATGAGCAGTTCTTC.

This clone was seen a few times. CDR3 sequence reads: CASSPGHTGNTIYF. The CDR3 DNA reads as TGTGCCAGCTCACCTGGACACACTGGAAACACCATATATTTT. The genes are TRBV18 and TRBJ1-3; D might be TRBD1 (5 bases). The CDR3 runs 14 residues. Trimming left V 3 bases short and J 2 bases short, with 8 bases between. Germline assignment: CDR1 KGHSH and CDR2 LQKENI.

The V call is TRBV4-3, the J call TRBJ2-1, with unresolved D. The germline V gene encodes CDR1 LGHNA and CDR2 YSLEER. Between the trimmed V and J ends, which lost 0 bases and 10 bases, there was a span of 10 bases. This CDR3 is 13 amino acids long. The CDR3 nucleotides read TGCGCCAGCAGCCAAGATCTTAGGCTAGAGCAGTTCTTC. This sequence encodes CASSQDLRLEQFF.

The chain employs TRBV30 and TRBJ1-5; D unresolved. V dropped 0 bases and J dropped 4 bases, with 7 bases sitting between them. Germline V lookup: CDR1 GTSNPN, CDR2 SVGIG (reference sequence). The CDR3 runs to 13 residues. The DNA for the CDR3 is TGTGCCTGGAGTGTTTCCAGAAATCAGCCCCAGCATTTT. This codes for CAWSVSRNQPQHF.

The rearrangement links TRBV4-1 to TRBJ1-2, with a tentative D call TRBD1 (6 bases). V lost 2 bases and J 0 bases, leaving 19 bases between the germline ends. Germline CDR1 is MGHRA and CDR2 is YSYEKL. The CDR3 length is 18 residues. The CDR3 region has the DNA TGCGCCAGCAGCCAAATTGTGCCAGGGGCTGAAGCTAACTATGGCTACACCTTC. Translated, it gives CASSQIVPGAEANYGYTF.

The chain carries TRBV5-4 and TRBJ2-7; D remains unclear. V was pared by 0 bases and J by 6 bases, with 4 bases between. This CDR3 has 11 residues. From germline, CDR1 is SGHNT and CDR2 YYREEE (reference sequence). CDR3 sequence (DNA): TGTGCCAGCAGCTTGGAGGGCGAGCAGTACTTC. Amino acids: CASSLEGEQYF.

This clone was counted between two and nine times. The chain combines TRBV2 with TRBJ1-2, with D maybe TRBD1 (6 bases). In germline, CDR1 is SNHLY, CDR2 FYNNEI. The V end lost 6 bases, the J end lost 8 bases, and 19 bases lay between the germline ends. This CDR3 contains 14 residues. CDR3 in DNA: TGTGCCAGCAGCCCGAGGGGGGACGTGCGGGGCTACACCTTC. Translated, it gives CASSPRGDVRGYTF. Full variable domain (remainder filled in from reference TRBV2 and TRBJ1-2): EPEVTQTPSHQVTQMGQEVILRCVPISNHLYFYWYRQILGQKVEFLVSFYNNEISEKSEIFDDQFSVERPDGSNFTLKIRSTKLEDSAMYFCASSPRGDVRGYTFGSGTRLTVV.

The CDR3 DNA follows: TGTGCCAGCAGCTTTTCGACAGCCTACGAGCAGTACTTC. Translation: CASSFSTAYEQYF. The J gene is TRBJ2-7, the V gene TRBV7-6, with a possible D match to TRBD1 (5 bases). The CDR3 totals 13 residues. V lost 3 bases to trimming and J lost 2 bases, with 8 bases between them. Germline lookup yields CDR1 SGHVS and CDR2 FNYEAQ.

The chain links TRBV4-1 to TRBJ2-7; 9 positions agree with TRBD1. With 0 bases clipped from V and 1 base from J, the junction kept 4 bases outside the gene matches. Germline lookup yields CDR1 MGHRA and CDR2 YSYEKL. This CDR3 is built from 16 residues. CDR3 residues: CASSQDWDRVSYEQYF. CDR3 DNA sequence: TGCGCCAGCAGCCAAGATTGGGACAGGGTATCCTACGAGCAGTACTTC.

In this sample, this clone turned up a few times. V usage is TRBV5-5 and J usage is TRBJ1-1; D is unclear. V was cut by 0 bases and J by 3 bases, with 18 bases left in between. The CDR3 has 17 amino acids. Looked up from germline, CDR1 is SGHKS and CDR2 is YYEKEE (reference sequence). The CDR3 region has the DNA TGTGCCAGCAGCTTGGAGGTTCGGTTAACCAGCCACACTGAAGCTTTCTTT. Its protein is CASSLEVRLTSHTEAFF. Full variable domain (remainder filled in from reference TRBV5-5 and TRBJ1-1): DAGVTQSPTHLIKTRGQQVTLRCSPISGHKSVSWYQQVLGQGPQFIFQYYEKEERGRGNFPDRFSARQFPNYSSELNVNALLLGDSALYLCASSLEVRLTSHTEAFFGQGTRLTVV.

The rearrangement joins TRBV10-3 to TRBJ1-4; D call uncertain. There are 13 residues in the CDR3. Per the germline V gene, CDR1 is ENHRY and CDR2 is SYGVKD. The V end lost 8 bases, the J end lost 8 bases, and 15 bases lay between the germline ends. The CDR3 loop is CAIQRAYGEKLFF. CDR3 sequence (DNA): TGTGCCATCCAGAGGGCTTATGGGGAAAAACTGTTTTTT.

The chain joins TRBV4-2 to TRBJ1-1; D is uncertain. The CDR3 consists of 17 residues. Germline CDR1 and CDR2: LGHNA and YNFKEQ. V shed 2 bases and J shed 0 bases, with 16 bases lying between them. The CDR3 here is CASSQRRARELNTEAFF. The CDR3 coding sequence is TGTGCCAGCAGCCAACGCCGAGCGAGGGAGCTGAACACTGAAGCTTTCTTT.

This clone has just a few counts. This sequence joins TRBV2 and TRBJ2-7, with a possible D match to TRBD1 (6 bases). This CDR3 has 15 amino acids. CDR1 and CDR2 from the germline V gene are SNHLY and FYNNEI. Trimming took off 5 bases at V and 6 bases at J, with 20 bases between the two ends. The CDR3 region has the DNA TGTGCCAGCAGTCGTGGACAGATATTGCCTGGCGAGCAGTACTTC. It translates to CASSRGQILPGEQYF.